This entry is about one T cell receptor (beta chain). Its antigen remains unidentified. The data stem from a study of cytomegalovirus exposure and HLA in healthy donors. Study background: The early release's HLA-typed donors yielded approximately 82 million unique TCRs. Out of 300 to 500 genotyped donors, about 80% belonged to the Caucasian-associated ancestry cluster.

The PCR ran on 60 Vbeta and 13 Jbeta primers. The method was immunoSEQ multiplex PCR; TCRdb's version includes in-frame clones alone and lacks a portion of them. The table records fewer than 250,000 clones, 81% of them present only once. Overall study results and limits: It was in a later analysis that TCR association rates were seen to vary by HLA locus, highest for DRB1 and lowest for HLA-C. In a later analysis, compared with equally common non-associated chains, HLA-associated beta chains were more expanded.

This TCR was sampled from a man in his forties in good health and CMV-seropositive. Specimen: PBMCs.

The CDR3 region has the DNA TGTGCCAGCAGCTTAGCGACAGGGGTGAACACCGGGGAGCTGTTTTTT. Residues: CASSLATGVNTGELFF. The chain is built from TRBV7-9 and TRBJ2-2; 8 nucleotides line up with TRBD1. Per the germline V gene, CDR1 is SEHNR and CDR2 is FQNEAQ (reference sequence). This CDR3 spans 16 amino acids. With V trimmed by 0 bases and J by 1 base, 1 base remained unmatched.